This T cell receptor beta chain was observed in a study of radiation and T cells in renal cell carcinoma. The germline CDR1 and CDR2 sequences are SGHTA and FQGNSA. This CDR3 has 15 amino acids. With 5 bases clipped from V and 4 bases from J, the junction kept 6 bases outside the gene matches. Time point in this sample: blood 4 weeks post-SBRT, at nephrectomy. Treatment meaning: 15 Gy SBRT to primary tumor, nephrectomy 4 weeks later. This renal cell carcinoma was of the clear cell type. The assay was immunoSEQ multiplex PCR, and TCRdb's table has in-frame clones only and misses some. The repertoire holds about 90,000 clones, just under 85% seen once, with roughly 10% in the top ten.

The sample here was blood, taken from a patient whose treatment included radiotherapy and nephrectomy. The clonotype originates from a man between 50 and 59 years old with renal cell carcinoma. The chain recombines TRBV7-2 with TRBJ2-7; 12 bases map to TRBD2. CDR3 sequence reads: CASSTTSGGWYEQYF. The CDR3 bases are TGTGCCAGCAGCACAACTAGCGGGGGGTGGTACGAGCAGTACTTC.